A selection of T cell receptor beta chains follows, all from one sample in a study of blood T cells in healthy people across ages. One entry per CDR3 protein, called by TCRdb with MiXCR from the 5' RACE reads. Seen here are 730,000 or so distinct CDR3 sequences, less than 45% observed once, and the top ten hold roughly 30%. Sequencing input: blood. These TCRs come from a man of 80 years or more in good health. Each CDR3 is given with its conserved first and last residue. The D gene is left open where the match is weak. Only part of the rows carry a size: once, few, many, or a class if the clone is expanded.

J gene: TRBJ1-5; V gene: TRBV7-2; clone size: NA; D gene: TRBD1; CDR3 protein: CASSSGGRGQPQHF; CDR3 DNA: TGTGCCAGCAGCTCAGGGGGTAGGGGTCAGCCCCAGCATTTT
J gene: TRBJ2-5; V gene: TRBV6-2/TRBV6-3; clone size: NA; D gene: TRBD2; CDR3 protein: CASSRLAGRGPETQYF; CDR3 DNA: TGTGCCAGCAGTCGCTTAGCGGGACGGGGGCCAGAGACCCAGTACTTC
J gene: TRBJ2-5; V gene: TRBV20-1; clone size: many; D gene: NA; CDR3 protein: CSAATGWEETQYF; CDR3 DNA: TGCAGTGCTGCGACAGGCTGGGAAGAGACCCAGTACTTC
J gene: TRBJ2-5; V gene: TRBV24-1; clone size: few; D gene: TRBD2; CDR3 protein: CATSDPRTSVETQYF; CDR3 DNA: TGTGCCACCAGTGATCCCCGGACTAGCGTAGAGACCCAGTACTTC
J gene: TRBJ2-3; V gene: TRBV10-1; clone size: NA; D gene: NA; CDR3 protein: CAGLLQGRTRGTQYF; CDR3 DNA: TGCGCCGGCCTCTTACAGGGACGGACCAGAGGTACGCAGTATTTT
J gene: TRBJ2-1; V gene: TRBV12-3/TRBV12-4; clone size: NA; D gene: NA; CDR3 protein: CASSLAHNEQFF; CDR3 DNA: TGTGCCAGCAGTTTAGCCCACAATGAGCAGTTCTTC
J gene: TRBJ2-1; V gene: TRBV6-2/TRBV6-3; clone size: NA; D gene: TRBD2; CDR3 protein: CASSSSYSGRANNEQFF; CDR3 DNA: TGTGCCAGCAGTTCCTCCTATAGCGGGAGGGCAAATAATGAGCAGTTCTTC
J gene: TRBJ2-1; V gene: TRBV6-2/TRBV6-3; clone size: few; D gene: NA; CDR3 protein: CASSLAGNTNEQFF; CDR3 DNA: TGTGCCAGCAGTTTGGCGGGCAACACCAATGAGCAGTTCTTC
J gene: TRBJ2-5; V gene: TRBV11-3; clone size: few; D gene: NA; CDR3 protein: CASSPSGYQETQYF; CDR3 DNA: TGTGCCAGCAGTCCCTCAGGGTACCAAGAGACCCAGTACTTC
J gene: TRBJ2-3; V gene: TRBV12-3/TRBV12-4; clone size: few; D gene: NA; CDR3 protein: CATKQGPEAGDTQYF; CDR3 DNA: TGTGCCACCAAACAGGGACCGGAGGCGGGAGATACGCAGTATTTT
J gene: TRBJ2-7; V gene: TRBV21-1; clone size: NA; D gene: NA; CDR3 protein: CASSAPYEQYF; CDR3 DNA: TGTGCCAGCAGCGCCCCCTACGAGCAGTACTTC
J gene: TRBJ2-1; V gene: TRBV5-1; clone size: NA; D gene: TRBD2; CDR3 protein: CASSLSGRSNEQFF; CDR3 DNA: TGCGCCAGCAGCTTGAGCGGGAGAAGCAATGAGCAGTTCTTC
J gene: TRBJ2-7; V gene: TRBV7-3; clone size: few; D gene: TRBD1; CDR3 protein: CASSLAPGQGGEQYF; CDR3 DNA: TGTGCCAGCAGCTTAGCCCCTGGACAGGGCGGCGAGCAGTACTTC
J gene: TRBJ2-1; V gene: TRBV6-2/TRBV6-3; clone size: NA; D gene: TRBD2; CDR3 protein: CASRSGLAGGYNEQFF; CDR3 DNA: TGTGCCAGCAGGTCTGGACTAGCGGGGGGCTACAATGAGCAGTTCTTC
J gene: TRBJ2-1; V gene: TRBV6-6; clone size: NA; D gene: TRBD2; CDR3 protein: CASQGSGGYDEQFF; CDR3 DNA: TGTGCCAGCCAGGGTAGCGGGGGGTATGATGAGCAGTTCTTC
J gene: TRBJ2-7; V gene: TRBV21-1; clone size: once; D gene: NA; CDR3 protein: CASSKDSALAESEQYF; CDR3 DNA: TGTGCCAGCAGCAAAGATTCGGCGTTAGCGGAATCCGAGCAGTACTTC
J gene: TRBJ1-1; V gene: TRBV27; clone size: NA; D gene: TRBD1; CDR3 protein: CASRRQGGHAEAFF; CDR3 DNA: TGTGCCAGCAGGAGACAGGGAGGGCACGCTGAAGCTTTCTTT
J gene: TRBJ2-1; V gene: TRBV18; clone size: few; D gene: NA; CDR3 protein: CASSPQIGTAEQFF; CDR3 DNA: TGTGCCAGCTCACCACAAATAGGGACGGCTGAGCAGTTCTTC
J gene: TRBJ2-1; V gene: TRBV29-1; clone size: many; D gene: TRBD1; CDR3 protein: CSVERTGATYNEQFF; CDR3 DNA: TGCAGCGTTGAACGGACAGGGGCAACCTACAATGAGCAGTTCTTC
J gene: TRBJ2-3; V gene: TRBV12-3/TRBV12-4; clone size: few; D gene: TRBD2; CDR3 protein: CASSLTSGSSDTQYF; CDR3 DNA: TGTGCCAGCAGTTTGACTAGCGGGAGCTCAGATACGCAGTATTTT
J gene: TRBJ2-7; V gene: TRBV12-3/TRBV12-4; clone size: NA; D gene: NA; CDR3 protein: CASSPPGGPREEQYF; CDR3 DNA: TGTGCCAGCAGTCCACCGGGGGGCCCTAGGGAGGAGCAGTACTTC
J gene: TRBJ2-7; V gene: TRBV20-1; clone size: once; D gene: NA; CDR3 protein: CSARPGTQTYEQYF; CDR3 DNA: TGCAGTGCTAGACCCGGGACCCAAACCTACGAGCAGTACTTC
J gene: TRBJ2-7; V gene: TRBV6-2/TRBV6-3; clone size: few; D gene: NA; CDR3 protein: CASSKSARGRNEQYF; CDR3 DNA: TGTGCCAGCAGCAAATCTGCCAGGGGTCGGAACGAGCAGTACTTC
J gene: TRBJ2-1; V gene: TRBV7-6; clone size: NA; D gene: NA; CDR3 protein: CASSLRQSSYNERFF; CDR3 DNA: TGTGCCAGCAGCCTACGACAGAGCTCCTACAATGAGCGGTTCTTC
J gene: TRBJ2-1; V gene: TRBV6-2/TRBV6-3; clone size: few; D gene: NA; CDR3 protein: CASNPPRNSGYNEQFF; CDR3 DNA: TGTGCCAGCAACCCCCCTCGGAATAGCGGCTACAATGAGCAGTTCTTC
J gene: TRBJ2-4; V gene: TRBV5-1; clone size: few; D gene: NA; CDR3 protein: CASSLGQGQNIQYF; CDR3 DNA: TGCGCCAGCAGCTTGGGGCAGGGCCAAAACATTCAGTACTTC
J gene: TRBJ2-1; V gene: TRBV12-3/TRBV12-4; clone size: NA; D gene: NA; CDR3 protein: CASSLQKSSCNEQFF; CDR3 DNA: TGTGCCAGCAGTTTACAAAAGAGCTCCTGCAATGAGCAGTTCTTC
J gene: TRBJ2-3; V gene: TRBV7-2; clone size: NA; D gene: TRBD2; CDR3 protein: CASSFGLAGGLDTQYF; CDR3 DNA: TGTGCCAGCAGCTTCGGACTAGCGGGGGGGCTGGATACGCAGTATTTT
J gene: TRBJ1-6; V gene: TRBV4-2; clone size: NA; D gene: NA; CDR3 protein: CASSQDLAGDNSPLHF; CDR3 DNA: TGTGCCAGCAGCCAAGATCTGGCAGGGGATAATTCACCCCTCCACTTT
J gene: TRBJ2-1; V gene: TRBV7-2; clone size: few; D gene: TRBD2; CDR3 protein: CASSLRGRTRDNEQFF; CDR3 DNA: TGTGCCAGCAGCTTACGTGGCAGGACTAGGGACAATGAGCAGTTCTTC
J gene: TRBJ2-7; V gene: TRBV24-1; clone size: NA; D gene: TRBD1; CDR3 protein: CATSGDRGTYNEQYF; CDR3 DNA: TGTGCCACCAGCGGGGACAGGGGGACCTACAATGAGCAGTACTTC
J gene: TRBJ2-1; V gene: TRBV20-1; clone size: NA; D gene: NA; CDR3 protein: CSARLAFTNNEQFF; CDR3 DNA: TGCAGTGCTAGACTCGCGTTCACCAACAATGAGCAGTTCTTC
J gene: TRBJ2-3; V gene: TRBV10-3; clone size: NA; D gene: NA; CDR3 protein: CAISEGAGSSTDTQYF; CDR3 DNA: TGTGCCATCAGTGAGGGTGCAGGGTCTAGCACAGATACGCAGTATTTT
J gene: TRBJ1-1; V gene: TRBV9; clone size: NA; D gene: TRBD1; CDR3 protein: CASSARQGSGTEAFF; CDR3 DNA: TGTGCCAGCAGCGCCAGACAGGGGAGCGGCACTGAAGCTTTCTTT
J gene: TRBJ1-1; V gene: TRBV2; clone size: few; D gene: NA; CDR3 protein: CASSLQAGEGAAFF; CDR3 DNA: TGTGCCAGCAGCCTTCAGGCCGGGGAGGGAGCAGCTTTCTTT
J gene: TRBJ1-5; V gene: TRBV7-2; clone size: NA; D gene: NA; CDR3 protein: CASSLLSDPQPQHF; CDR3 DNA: TGTGCCAGCAGCTTGTTGTCGGATCCTCAGCCCCAGCATTTT
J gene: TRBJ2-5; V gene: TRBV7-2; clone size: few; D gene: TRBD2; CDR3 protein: CASSLGLAGGLETQYF; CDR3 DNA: TGTGCCAGCAGCTTAGGACTAGCGGGAGGGCTAGAGACCCAGTACTTC
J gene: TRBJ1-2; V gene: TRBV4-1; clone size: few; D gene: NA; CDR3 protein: CASSQDSAGTNYGYTF; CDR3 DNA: TGCGCCAGCAGCCAAGATTCGGCAGGGACTAACTATGGCTACACCTTC
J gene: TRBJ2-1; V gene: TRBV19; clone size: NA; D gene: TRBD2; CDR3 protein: CASRSQPGGGSYNEQFF; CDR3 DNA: TGTGCCAGTAGGAGTCAACCGGGGGGGGGCTCCTACAATGAGCAGTTCTTC
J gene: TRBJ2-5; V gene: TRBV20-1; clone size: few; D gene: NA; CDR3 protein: CSARTGWLETQYF; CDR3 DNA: TGCAGTGCTAGAACTGGGTGGCTAGAGACCCAGTACTTC
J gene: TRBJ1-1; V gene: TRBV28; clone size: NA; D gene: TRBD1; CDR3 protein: CASSSQTGRAFF; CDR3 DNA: TGTGCCAGCAGTTCCCAGACAGGGAGGGCTTTCTTT
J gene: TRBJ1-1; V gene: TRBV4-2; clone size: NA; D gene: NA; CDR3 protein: CASSQDRATNTEAFF; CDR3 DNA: TGTGCCAGCAGCCAAGATAGGGCTACTAACACTGAAGCTTTCTTT
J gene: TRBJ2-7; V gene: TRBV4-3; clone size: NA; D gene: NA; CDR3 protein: CASSQDRVVTYEQYF; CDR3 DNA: TGCGCCAGCAGCCAAGACCGTGTCGTTACCTACGAGCAGTACTTC